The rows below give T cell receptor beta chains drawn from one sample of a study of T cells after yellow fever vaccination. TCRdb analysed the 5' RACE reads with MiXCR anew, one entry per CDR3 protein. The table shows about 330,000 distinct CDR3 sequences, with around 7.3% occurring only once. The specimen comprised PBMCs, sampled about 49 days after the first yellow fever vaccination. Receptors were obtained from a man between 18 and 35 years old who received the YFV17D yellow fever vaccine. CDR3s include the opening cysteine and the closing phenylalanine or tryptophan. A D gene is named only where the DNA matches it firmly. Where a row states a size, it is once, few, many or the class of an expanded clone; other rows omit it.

cdr3_aa: CAISDRDRDTEAFF
cdr3_nt: TGTGCCATCAGTGACCGAGACAGAGACACTGAAGCTTTCTTT
j_call: TRBJ1-1
d_call: -
clone_size: -
v_call: TRBV10-3

cdr3_aa: CASSDPEAFF
cdr3_nt: TGTGCCAGCAGTGACCCTGAAGCTTTCTTT
j_call: TRBJ1-1
d_call: -
clone_size: few
v_call: TRBV6-1

cdr3_aa: CSVEPDGETQYF
cdr3_nt: TGCAGCGTTGAACCAGATGGAGAGACCCAGTACTTC
j_call: TRBJ2-5
d_call: -
clone_size: few
v_call: TRBV29-1

cdr3_aa: CASSLVTGPNTEAFF
cdr3_nt: TGCGCCAGCAGCTTGGTTACGGGCCCGAACACTGAAGCTTTCTTT
j_call: TRBJ1-1
d_call: -
clone_size: -
v_call: TRBV5-1

cdr3_aa: CATSAGVTGELFF
cdr3_nt: TGTGCCACCAGTGCGGGGGTTACCGGGGAGCTGTTTTTT
j_call: TRBJ2-2
d_call: -
clone_size: many
v_call: TRBV24-1

cdr3_aa: CASSQAEAAGMNQPQHF
cdr3_nt: TGTGCCAGCAGCCAAGCGGAAGCCGCGGGGATGAATCAGCCCCAGCATTTT
j_call: TRBJ1-5
d_call: -
clone_size: -
v_call: TRBV3-1

cdr3_aa: CASSMPGTGVLGNQPQHF
cdr3_nt: TGTGCCAGTAGTATGCCCGGGACAGGGGTGTTGGGCAATCAGCCCCAGCATTTT
j_call: TRBJ1-5
d_call: TRBD1
clone_size: -
v_call: TRBV19

cdr3_aa: CASSLRQGETGELFF
cdr3_nt: TGTGCCAGCAGTTTACGGCAGGGAGAAACCGGGGAGCTGTTTTTT
j_call: TRBJ2-2
d_call: -
clone_size: many
v_call: TRBV12-3/TRBV12-4

cdr3_aa: CATLWRETTEAFF
cdr3_nt: TGTGCCACCCTATGGCGGGAGACCACTGAAGCTTTCTTT
j_call: TRBJ1-1
d_call: -
clone_size: -
v_call: TRBV12-3/TRBV12-4

cdr3_aa: CASSIGGQGEAFF
cdr3_nt: TGTGCCAGCAGTATTGGTGGACAGGGCGAAGCTTTCTTT
j_call: TRBJ1-1
d_call: TRBD1
clone_size: many
v_call: TRBV5-4

cdr3_aa: CASSHYRGDNEQFF
cdr3_nt: TGTGCCAGCAGCCATTACAGGGGTGACAATGAGCAGTTCTTC
j_call: TRBJ2-1
d_call: TRBD1
clone_size: many
v_call: TRBV4-2

cdr3_aa: CASRREASYGYTF
cdr3_nt: TGTGCCAGCAGACGCGAAGCCTCCTATGGCTACACCTTC
j_call: TRBJ1-2
d_call: -
clone_size: -
v_call: TRBV6-6

cdr3_aa: CASSYSRNTEAFF
cdr3_nt: TGTGCCAGCAGTTACTCGAGGAACACTGAAGCTTTCTTT
j_call: TRBJ1-1
d_call: -
clone_size: few
v_call: TRBV6-6

cdr3_aa: CASTQAGGPADTQYF
cdr3_nt: TGTGCCTCCACCCAAGCGGGGGGGCCTGCAGATACGCAGTATTTT
j_call: TRBJ2-3
d_call: TRBD2
clone_size: -
v_call: TRBV3-1

cdr3_aa: CASSVDGGAGNQPQHF
cdr3_nt: TGTGCCAGCAGCGTAGACGGAGGCGCGGGCAATCAGCCCCAGCATTTT
j_call: TRBJ1-5
d_call: -
clone_size: few
v_call: TRBV9

cdr3_aa: CASSKGDQTEAFF
cdr3_nt: TGTGCCAGCAGCAAAGGAGACCAGACTGAAGCTTTCTTT
j_call: TRBJ1-1
d_call: -
clone_size: many
v_call: TRBV21-1

cdr3_aa: CASSSHRRDSSFYEQYF
cdr3_nt: TGTGCCAGCAGCTCTCATCGCCGGGACAGTAGTTTCTACGAGCAGTACTTC
j_call: TRBJ2-7
d_call: TRBD1
clone_size: -
v_call: TRBV7-9

cdr3_aa: CASNPGDPNSPLHF
cdr3_nt: TGTGCCAGCAACCCAGGGGATCCGAATTCACCCCTCCACTTT
j_call: TRBJ1-6
d_call: -
clone_size: few
v_call: TRBV12-3/TRBV12-4

cdr3_aa: CASSFANSPLHF
cdr3_nt: TGTGCCAGCAGCTTCGCGAATTCACCCCTCCACTTT
j_call: TRBJ1-6
d_call: -
clone_size: many
v_call: TRBV7-2

cdr3_aa: CASSAREGPTDTQYF
cdr3_nt: TGTGCCAGCAGCGCTAGGGAGGGGCCAACAGATACGCAGTATTTT
j_call: TRBJ2-3
d_call: TRBD2
clone_size: few
v_call: TRBV7-8

cdr3_aa: CSARDPVGGSTGELFF
cdr3_nt: TGCAGTGCTAGAGATCCGGTCGGGGGGTCCACCGGGGAGCTGTTTTTT
j_call: TRBJ2-2
d_call: TRBD2
clone_size: -
v_call: TRBV20-1

cdr3_aa: CASRQAGTEAFF
cdr3_nt: TGTGCCAGCAGACAGGCGGGCACTGAAGCTTTCTTT
j_call: TRBJ1-1
d_call: -
clone_size: few
v_call: TRBV5-6

cdr3_aa: CASSIAPLRGRPEKLFF
cdr3_nt: TGTGCCAGTAGTATAGCCCCCCTCAGGGGGCGTCCTGAAAAACTGTTTTTT
j_call: TRBJ1-4
d_call: TRBD1
clone_size: -
v_call: TRBV19

cdr3_aa: CSAKETSGVGEQFF
cdr3_nt: TGCAGTGCGAAGGAGACTAGCGGGGTGGGGGAGCAGTTCTTC
j_call: TRBJ2-1
d_call: TRBD2
clone_size: -
v_call: TRBV20-1

cdr3_aa: CASSILTAESGLFF
cdr3_nt: TGTGCCAGTAGTATACTGACAGCTGAATCAGGACTGTTTTTT
j_call: TRBJ1-4
d_call: -
clone_size: -
v_call: TRBV19

cdr3_aa: CASSYQANYGYTF
cdr3_nt: TGTGCCAGCAGTTACCAAGCTAACTATGGCTACACCTTC
j_call: TRBJ1-2
d_call: -
clone_size: many
v_call: TRBV6-2/TRBV6-3

cdr3_aa: CASRSPGQGIANYGYTF
cdr3_nt: TGTGCCAGCAGGTCGCCGGGACAGGGAATCGCTAACTATGGCTACACCTTC
j_call: TRBJ1-2
d_call: TRBD1
clone_size: -
v_call: TRBV7-2

cdr3_aa: CASSLAPRVRGSYEQYF
cdr3_nt: TGCGCCAGCAGCTTGGCCCCGAGGGTCAGGGGCTCCTACGAGCAGTACTTC
j_call: TRBJ2-7
d_call: -
clone_size: many
v_call: TRBV5-1

cdr3_aa: CASSGSGTSNQPQHF
cdr3_nt: TGTGCCAGCAGTGGGTCCGGAACAAGCAATCAGCCCCAGCATTTT
j_call: TRBJ1-5
d_call: -
clone_size: few
v_call: TRBV12-3/TRBV12-4

cdr3_aa: CASKWDRKMNTEAFF
cdr3_nt: TGTGCCAGCAAATGGGACAGAAAGATGAACACTGAAGCTTTCTTT
j_call: TRBJ1-1
d_call: TRBD1
clone_size: few
v_call: TRBV6-1

cdr3_aa: CSVFAGAPPYTDTHYF
cdr3_nt: TGCAGCGTGTTCGCGGGGGCCCCGCCTTACACAGATACGCATTATTTT
j_call: TRBJ2-3
d_call: -
clone_size: -
v_call: TRBV29-1

cdr3_aa: CASSFSAPSTEAFF
cdr3_nt: TGTGCCAGCAGCTTCAGCGCTCCTAGCACTGAAGCTTTCTTT
j_call: TRBJ1-1
d_call: -
clone_size: -
v_call: TRBV7-9

cdr3_aa: CASSSILYEQYF
cdr3_nt: TGTGCCAGCAGCTCTATACTCTACGAGCAGTACTTC
j_call: TRBJ2-7
d_call: -
clone_size: -
v_call: TRBV11-2

cdr3_aa: CASGLRGLAGGPRTDTQYF
cdr3_nt: TGTGCTAGTGGCCTCCGCGGACTAGCGGGGGGCCCACGCACAGATACGCAGTATTTT
j_call: TRBJ2-3
d_call: TRBD2
clone_size: few
v_call: TRBV12-5

cdr3_aa: CASSPRRASYEQYF
cdr3_nt: TGTGCCAGCAGCCCCCGACGAGCCAGCTACGAGCAGTACTTC
j_call: TRBJ2-7
d_call: -
clone_size: few
v_call: TRBV7-2

cdr3_aa: CASSLIPQNTGELFF
cdr3_nt: TGTGCCAGCAGCTTAATTCCGCAGAACACCGGGGAGCTGTTTTTT
j_call: TRBJ2-2
d_call: -
clone_size: few
v_call: TRBV7-2

cdr3_aa: CASSLVTGGPDTQYF
cdr3_nt: TGTGCCAGCAGCTTAGTTACAGGGGGCCCAGATACGCAGTATTTT
j_call: TRBJ2-3
d_call: TRBD1
clone_size: many
v_call: TRBV7-2

cdr3_aa: CASSLGVGGTEAFF
cdr3_nt: TGCGCCAGCAGCCTAGGGGTTGGGGGCACTGAAGCTTTCTTT
j_call: TRBJ1-1
d_call: -
clone_size: many
v_call: TRBV5-1

cdr3_aa: CASSRSALSGNTIYF
cdr3_nt: TGTGCCAGCAGCCGGAGCGCGTTATCTGGAAACACCATATATTTT
j_call: TRBJ1-3
d_call: -
clone_size: few
v_call: TRBV7-8

cdr3_aa: CASSSGHTQYF
cdr3_nt: TGTGCCAGCAGTTCGGGACATACGCAGTATTTT
j_call: TRBJ2-3
d_call: -
clone_size: -
v_call: TRBV12-3/TRBV12-4

cdr3_aa: CASSHLSSSSYNEQFF
cdr3_nt: TGTGCCAGCAGCCACTTATCGAGTAGCTCCTACAATGAGCAGTTCTTC
j_call: TRBJ2-1
d_call: -
clone_size: -
v_call: TRBV6-1

cdr3_aa: CASSQNRDETQYF
cdr3_nt: TGTGCCAGCAGCCAAAACAGGGATGAGACCCAGTACTTC
j_call: TRBJ2-5
d_call: -
clone_size: few
v_call: TRBV14

cdr3_aa: CASSQSYRVNTEAFF
cdr3_nt: TGCGCCAGCAGCCAATCCTACCGAGTTAACACTGAAGCTTTCTTT
j_call: TRBJ1-1
d_call: -
clone_size: many
v_call: TRBV4-3

cdr3_aa: CSARERVYNEQFF
cdr3_nt: TGCAGTGCTAGAGAAAGGGTGTACAATGAGCAGTTCTTC
j_call: TRBJ2-1
d_call: -
clone_size: -
v_call: TRBV20-1

cdr3_aa: CSARVTAFGNIQYF
cdr3_nt: TGCAGTGCTAGAGTGACGGCCTTTGGAAACATTCAGTACTTC
j_call: TRBJ2-4
d_call: -
clone_size: -
v_call: TRBV20-1

cdr3_aa: CAISRSYNEQFF
cdr3_nt: TGTGCCATCAGCCGGTCCTACAATGAGCAGTTCTTC
j_call: TRBJ2-1
d_call: -
clone_size: -
v_call: TRBV10-3

cdr3_aa: CASRPGGPYEQYF
cdr3_nt: TGTGCCAGCAGGCCCGGGGGCCCCTACGAGCAGTACTTC
j_call: TRBJ2-7
d_call: -
clone_size: few
v_call: TRBV27

cdr3_aa: CASSQDSYPGGMEAFF
cdr3_nt: TGTGCCAGCAGCCAAGATTCATACCCAGGGGGCATGGAAGCTTTCTTT
j_call: TRBJ1-1
d_call: TRBD1
clone_size: -
v_call: TRBV3-1

cdr3_aa: CASREEGKVTQYF
cdr3_nt: TGCGCCAGCAGGGAAGAGGGAAAGGTGACCCAGTACTTC
j_call: TRBJ2-5
d_call: -
clone_size: -
v_call: TRBV5-1

cdr3_aa: CASSPAHLAKNIQYF
cdr3_nt: TGTGCCAGCAGCCCCGCGCACCTAGCCAAAAACATTCAGTACTTC
j_call: TRBJ2-4
d_call: -
clone_size: few
v_call: TRBV12-3/TRBV12-4

cdr3_aa: CASSSPGLFQETQYF
cdr3_nt: TGTGCCAGCAGTTCTCCGGGACTATTCCAAGAGACCCAGTACTTC
j_call: TRBJ2-5
d_call: TRBD2
clone_size: -
v_call: TRBV6-2/TRBV6-3

cdr3_aa: CASSPAGANTEAFF
cdr3_nt: TGTGCCAGCTCACCCGCAGGGGCGAACACTGAAGCTTTCTTT
j_call: TRBJ1-1
d_call: -
clone_size: many
v_call: TRBV18

cdr3_aa: CASSVGHQSSYEQYF
cdr3_nt: TGCGCCAGCAGCGTGGGACACCAATCTTCCTACGAGCAGTACTTC
j_call: TRBJ2-7
d_call: -
clone_size: -
v_call: TRBV5-1

cdr3_aa: CASSLRGISGERADTQYF
cdr3_nt: TGCGCCAGCAGCTTGAGGGGGATTAGCGGGGAACGGGCAGATACGCAGTATTTT
j_call: TRBJ2-3
d_call: TRBD2
clone_size: many
v_call: TRBV5-1

cdr3_aa: CASSSSGAYFGELFF
cdr3_nt: TGTGCCAGCAGTTCGAGCGGGGCCTATTTCGGGGAGCTGTTTTTT
j_call: TRBJ2-2
d_call: TRBD2
clone_size: few
v_call: TRBV6-5

cdr3_aa: CSARDRASGGADTQYF
cdr3_nt: TGCAGTGCTAGAGATCGGGCTAGCGGGGGGGCAGATACGCAGTATTTT
j_call: TRBJ2-3
d_call: TRBD2
clone_size: many
v_call: TRBV20-1

cdr3_aa: CASSPVGETQYF
cdr3_nt: TGTGCCAGCTCACCAGTCGGAGAGACCCAGTACTTC
j_call: TRBJ2-5
d_call: -
clone_size: many
v_call: TRBV18

cdr3_aa: CSARDSGPWGETQYF
cdr3_nt: TGCAGTGCTAGAGATAGCGGTCCATGGGGAGAGACCCAGTACTTC
j_call: TRBJ2-5
d_call: -
clone_size: -
v_call: TRBV20-1

cdr3_aa: CASSSDRGYKGYTF
cdr3_nt: TGTGCCAGCTCATCGGACAGGGGGTATAAAGGCTACACCTTC
j_call: TRBJ1-2
d_call: TRBD1
clone_size: many
v_call: TRBV18